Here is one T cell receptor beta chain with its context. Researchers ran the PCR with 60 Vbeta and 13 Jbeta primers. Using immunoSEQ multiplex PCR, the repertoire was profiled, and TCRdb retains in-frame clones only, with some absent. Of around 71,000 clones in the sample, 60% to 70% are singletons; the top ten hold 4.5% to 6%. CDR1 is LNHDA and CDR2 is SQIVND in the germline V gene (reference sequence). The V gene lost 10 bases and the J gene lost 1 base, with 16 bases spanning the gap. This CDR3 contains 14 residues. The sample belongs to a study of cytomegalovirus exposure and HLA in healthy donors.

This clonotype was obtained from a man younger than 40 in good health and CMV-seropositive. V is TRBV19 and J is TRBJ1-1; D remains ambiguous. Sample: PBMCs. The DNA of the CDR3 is TGTGCCACTCAGAACTTAGGAGGGAACACTGAAGCTTTCTTT. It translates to CATQNLGGNTEAFF. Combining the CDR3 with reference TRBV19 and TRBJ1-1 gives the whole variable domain DGGITQSPKYLFRKEGQNVTLSCEQNLNHDAMYWYRQDPGQGLRLIYYSQIVNDFQKGDIAEGYSVSREKKESFPLTVTSAQKNPTAFYLCATQNLGGNTEAFFGQGTRLTVV.